What follows are 22 T cell receptor beta chains derived from one specimen sequenced in a study of cytomegalovirus exposure and HLA in healthy donors. Primers for the PCR totalled 60 Vbeta and 13 Jbeta. Data came from immunoSEQ multiplex PCR; TCRdb stores just in-frame clones and leaves some out. The repertoire holds about 94,000 clones, with about four fifths as singletons. The sequenced material came from PBMCs. Receptor source: a woman in her thirties or forties in good health and CMV-seronegative.

This rearrangement joins TRBV25-1 to TRBJ1-1, with 7 bases aligning to TRBD1. V was clipped by 1 base and J by 10 bases; unmatched bases: 12. Germline V gives CDR1 MGHDK, CDR2 SYGVNS. The CDR3 has 15 residues. CDR3 DNA sequence: TGTGCCAGCAGTGAATTACTAGGGGACAGAGATTCAGCTTTCTTT. It codes for CASSELLGDRDSAFF.

This sequence joins TRBV16 and TRBJ2-2; a weak D match, TRBD2 (6 bases). V dropped 4 bases and J dropped 2 bases, with 17 bases sitting between them. Germline V gives CDR1 KGHSY, CDR2 FQNENV. The CDR3 is 17 amino acids. CDR3 nucleotides: TGTGCCAGCAGCCGATTATCTAGCGCACACAACACCGGGGAGCTGTTTTTT. Protein sequence: CASSRLSSAHNTGELFF.

The chain couples TRBV29-1 to TRBJ1-1; D may be TRBD1 (5 bases). V lost 7 bases and J 1 base, leaving 13 bases between the germline ends. The CDR3 spans 13 residues. Germline CDR1 reads SQVTM; CDR2 reads ANQGSEA. The CDR3 nucleotides are TGCAGCGGTTCATTAGGACAGAACACTGAAGCTTTCTTT. This sequence encodes CSGSLGQNTEAFF.

This clone was counted a single time. This chain joins TRBV7-9 and TRBJ2-5; 9 bases agree with TRBD2. The CDR3 loop spans 16 amino acids. Trimming cost V 4 bases and J 0 bases; bases outside gene matches: 6. CDR1 SEHNR and CDR2 FQNEAQ come from the germline V gene (reference sequence). CDR3 residues: CASSSELAGNQETQYF. CDR3 bases: TGTGCCAGCAGCTCTGAACTAGCGGGTAACCAAGAGACCCAGTACTTC. The whole variable domain, remainder taken from reference TRBV7-9 and TRBJ2-5, is DTGVSQNPRHKITKRGQNVTFRCDPISEHNRLYWYRQTLGQGPEFLTYFQNEAQLEKSRLLSDRFSAERPKGSFSTLEIQRTEQGDSAMYLCASSSELAGNQETQYFGPGTRLLVL.

V usage is TRBV6-5 and J usage is TRBJ1-1; D unresolved. Germline CDR1 is MNHEY and CDR2 is SVGAGI. V gave up 6 bases and J gave up 8 bases, with 16 bases separating them. CDR3 length equals 13 residues. The DNA for the CDR3 is TGTGCCAGCAGCACCCACCTCCGAACAGAAGCTTTCTTT. This codes for CASSTHLRTEAFF.

The rearrangement uses TRBV10-3 and TRBJ2-4; 7 bases fit TRBD2. The V gene end was trimmed by 3 bases and the J gene end by 2 bases; junction bases not matched to a gene: 4. The germline V gene encodes CDR1 ENHRY and CDR2 SYGVKD. The CDR3 is 15 amino acids. The CDR3 region is CAISDERGSKNIQYF. DNA for the CDR3: TGTGCCATCAGTGATGAGCGGGGCTCCAAAAACATTCAGTACTTC.

V gene TRBV6-5 combines with J gene TRBJ1-5; D is possibly TRBD1 (6 bases). Germline lookup yields CDR1 MNHEY and CDR2 SVGAGI. The length of the CDR3 is 14 residues. Trimming pared 8 bases from V and 7 bases from J, leaving 18 bases between. The CDR3 bases are TGTGCCAGCCGAACGGGGGGCTCGGGGCAGCCCCAGCATTTT. Translated: CASRTGGSGQPQHF.

The chain uses TRBV18 and TRBJ1-1; tentative D call: TRBD1 (6 bases). The CDR3 contains 13 residues. From germline, CDR1 is KGHSH and CDR2 LQKENI. V was pared by 4 bases and J by 4 bases, with 10 bases between. CDR3 nucleotides: TGTGCCAGCTCACAGGGGGTGAGCACTGAAGCTTTCTTT. Translated: CASSQGVSTEAFF.

Details on this clone: The junction departs from germline at one end; a sequencing error may be responsible. This rearrangement joins TRBV7-9 to TRBJ2-3; D ambiguous. Per the germline V gene, CDR1 is SEHNR and CDR2 is FQNEAQ (reference sequence). The CDR3 sequence is 10 residues long. The CDR3 reads CASSLIEPAF. The CDR3 nucleotides read TGTGCCAGCAGCTTAATCGAGCCCGCTTTT.

The V call is TRBV4-3, the J call TRBJ1-3; D unclear. V dropped 0 bases and J dropped 4 bases, with 16 bases sitting between them. The CDR3 contains 17 residues. The germline V gene encodes CDR1 LGHNA and CDR2 YSLEER. Here the CDR3 reads CASSQDRPSRGGNTIYF. The CDR3 DNA reads as TGCGCCAGCAGCCAAGATCGCCCATCTCGAGGGGGAAACACCATATATTTT.

The V call is TRBV19, the J call TRBJ2-1; possibly TRBD2 for D (7 bases). The CDR3 consists of 15 residues. Germline values: CDR1 LNHDA, CDR2 SQIVND (reference sequence). Between the trimmed V and J ends, which lost 3 bases and 1 base, there was a span of 10 bases. Here the CDR3 reads CASSMGRGSYNEQFF. CDR3 coding DNA: TGTGCCAGTAGTATGGGGAGGGGGTCCTACAATGAGCAGTTCTTC.

This clone turned up a few times. The rearrangement links TRBV19 to TRBJ2-3, with 10 bases matching TRBD2. The CDR3 loop spans 15 amino acids. V lost 5 bases to trimming and J lost 2 bases; unmatched junction nucleotides: 4. Germline lookup yields CDR1 LNHDA and CDR2 SQIVND (reference sequence). The CDR3 DNA follows: TGTGCCAGTAGTGTAGCGGGGGGCACCACAGATACGCAGTATTTT. It is translated as CASSVAGGTTDTQYF.

The J gene is TRBJ2-2, the V gene TRBV4-3; D is unclear. V lost 7 bases, J lost 1 base, and 10 bases lay in between. The V gene's germline CDR1 is LGHNA and CDR2 YSLEER. This CDR3 spans 14 amino acids. The CDR3 DNA reads as TGCGCCAGCACCACCAACTTGAACACCGGGGAGCTGTTTTTT. Protein sequence: CASTTNLNTGELFF.

V and J are TRBV5-1 and TRBJ2-7, with a tentative D call TRBD2 (6 bases). V was trimmed by 6 bases and J by 3 bases, leaving 16 bases between them. The CDR3 has 14 amino acids. The germline gives CDR1 SGHRS, CDR2 YFSETQ. CDR3 protein: CASTQEQGGYEQYF. The CDR3 DNA sequence: TGCGCCAGCACCCAAGAGCAGGGAGGCTACGAGCAGTACTTC.

The rearrangement joins TRBV7-2 to TRBJ2-1; TRBD2 matches 10 bases. CDR1 SGHTA and CDR2 FQGNSA come from the germline V gene. The CDR3 length is 17 residues. V trimming: 4 bases; J trimming: 0 bases; junction bases outside the gene matches: 6. For the CDR3, the DNA is TGTGCCAGCAGCTCCGGACTAGCGGATAGCTCCTACAATGAGCAGTTCTTC. The encoded protein is CASSSGLADSSYNEQFF.

This clone has a single count. In DNA, the CDR3 is TGTGCCTGGGGGACAGGGGGAGGGTCTGAAGCTTTCTTT. Protein product: CAWGTGGGSEAFF. The chain links TRBV30 to TRBJ1-1; 11 bases are a match to TRBD1. V was clipped by 5 bases and J by 6 bases; unmatched bases: 5. This CDR3 is built from 13 residues. Germline-derived CDR1 and CDR2 are GTSNPN and SVGIG (reference sequence).

The chain uses TRBV5-4 and TRBJ1-1; D is perhaps TRBD1 (5 bases). Trimming took 7 bases from V and 3 from J, leaving 16 bases between them. This CDR3 has 14 amino acids. CDR1 is SGHNT and CDR2 is YYREEE in the germline V gene (reference sequence). CDR3 loop: CASQTTGVHTEAFF. The CDR3 DNA is TGTGCCAGCCAAACAACAGGAGTCCACACTGAAGCTTTCTTT.

CDR3 region: CASSQRMTGRTEAFF. The CDR3 DNA follows: TGTGCCAGCAGCCAGAGAATGACAGGGCGAACTGAAGCTTTCTTT. The rearrangement uses TRBV5-8 and TRBJ1-1, with TRBD1 identical over 7 bases. After removal of 4 bases from V and 5 bases from J, the junction contained 11 bases not matched to a gene. The CDR3 sequence is 15 residues long. CDR1 is SGHTS, CDR2 YDEGEE, per germline. Combining the CDR3 with reference TRBV5-8 and TRBJ1-1 gives the whole variable domain EAGVTQSPTHLIKTRGQQATLRCSPISGHTSVYWYQQALGLGLQFLLWYDEGEERNRGNFPPRFSGRQFPNYSSELNVNALELEDSALYLCASSQRMTGRTEAFFGQGTRLTVV.

This chain uses TRBV5-1 with TRBJ2-2; D unclear. Germline values: CDR1 SGHRS, CDR2 YFSETQ. The germline V and J ends were trimmed by 1 base and 1 base, with 5 bases remaining between them. The CDR3 covers 14 residues. The CDR3 region is CASSLSQNTGELFF. In DNA, the CDR3 is TGCGCCAGCAGCTTGTCACAGAACACCGGGGAGCTGTTTTTT.

The chain has TRBV7-2 and TRBJ2-3; weak D call: TRBD1 (5 bases). The CDR3 has 14 amino acids. CDR1 is SGHTA, CDR2 FQGNSA, per germline. Between the trimmed V and J ends, which lost 3 bases and 7 bases, there was a span of 14 bases. The CDR3 sequence is CASSLRLGRNTQYF. In DNA, the CDR3 is TGTGCCAGCAGCTTGAGGTTGGGGCGAAATACGCAGTATTTT. The full variable domain, completed using reference TRBV7-2 and TRBJ2-3, is GAGVSQSPSNKVTEKGKDVELRCDPISGHTALYWYRQSLGQGLEFLIYFQGNSAPDKSGLPSDRFSAERTGGSVSTLTIQRTQQEDSAVYLCASSLRLGRNTQYFGPGTRLTVL.

The chain couples TRBV27 to TRBJ2-5; 7 nucleotides agree with TRBD2. Germline trimming cut 3 bases from V and 5 bases from J; bases unmatched to any gene: 9. The CDR3 covers 15 residues. Looked up from germline, CDR1 is MNHEY and CDR2 is SMNVEV (reference sequence). In DNA, the CDR3 is TGTGCCAGCAGTTTTCGCCGAACTAGCGTCGAGACCCAGTACTTC. This translates into CASSFRRTSVETQYF.

J is TRBJ2-7 and V is TRBV9, with 11 bases lining up with TRBD2. Germline loops: CDR1 SGDLS, CDR2 YYNGEE. The CDR3 length is 15 residues. Trimming removed 4 bases from V and 3 bases from J; junction bases left unmatched: 6. DNA of the CDR3: TGTGCCAGCAGCCCCCTGGGACTAGCGGTCTACGAGCAGTACTTC. Translated, it gives CASSPLGLAVYEQYF.